The 32 T cell receptor beta chains below come from one sample, sequenced in a study of neoadjuvant nivolumab and ipilimumab in lung cancer. The data were produced by immunoSEQ multiplex PCR, yet TCRdb's version contains in-frame clones alone and is incomplete. The table includes roughly 23,000 clones, approximately 77% detected once. The sequencing here drew on peripheral blood, taken before neoadjuvant nivolumab, alone or with ipilimumab. These receptors were collected from an adult with non-small cell lung cancer.

Here the CDR3 reads CASSLAWVQETQYF. The CDR3 DNA reads as TGTGCCAGCAGCTTAGCCTGGGTCCAAGAGACCCAGTACTTC. This chain joins TRBV11-2 and TRBJ2-5; D ambiguous. In germline, CDR1 is SGHAT, CDR2 FQNNGV. V lost 1 base and J lost 1, with 7 bases in between. The CDR3 is made up of 14 amino acids.

CDR3 sequence: CASSVGQENTGELFF. The CDR3 DNA sequence: TGTGCCAGCAGCGTAGGGCAGGAGAACACCGGGGAGCTGTTTTTT. The rearrangement uses TRBV9 and TRBJ2-2; D call uncertain. Trimming took 0 bases from V and 1 from J, leaving 7 bases between them. Germline V gene data show CDR1 as SGDLS and CDR2 as YYNGEE. The CDR3 is 15 amino acids.

This chain connects TRBV9 to TRBJ2-7; 7 nucleotides match TRBD1. The V gene's germline CDR1 is SGDLS and CDR2 YYNGEE. The CDR3 is 14 residues long. The V segment lost 0 bases and the J segment 4 bases; nucleotides outside the gene matches: 4. This CDR3 reads CASSVGEGAYEQYF. The CDR3 DNA reads TGTGCCAGCAGCGTAGGCGAGGGGGCGTACGAGCAGTACTTC.

The genes are TRBV9 and TRBJ2-3; D is uncertain. This CDR3 has 15 amino acids. Germline values: CDR1 SGDLS, CDR2 YYNGEE. V lost 0 bases to trimming and J lost 1 base, with 9 bases between them. CDR3 protein: CASSVEGHRTDTQYF. Written as DNA, the CDR3 is TGTGCCAGCAGCGTAGAAGGGCATCGCACAGATACGCAGTATTTT.

The chain joins TRBV7-2 to TRBJ1-5; D remains ambiguous. This CDR3 contains 13 residues. Trimming pared 3 bases from V and 7 bases from J, leaving 10 bases between. Germline V gives CDR1 SGHTA, CDR2 FQGNSA. The DNA of the CDR3 is TGTGCCAGCAGCTTGTACCAGGTCCAGCCCCAGCATTTT. This translates into CASSLYQVQPQHF.

The chain carries TRBV18 and TRBJ1-5, with TRBD1 as a possible D gene (5 bases). The CDR3 loop spans 16 amino acids. Germline V gene data show CDR1 as KGHSH and CDR2 as LQKENI. Trimming removed 1 base from V and 4 bases from J, with 14 bases in between. The CDR3 region has the DNA TGTGCCAGCTCACCACTTTCCGGGACTGAGAATCAGCCCCAGCATTTT. It encodes CASSPLSGTENQPQHF. Complete variable domain (other parts from reference TRBV18 and TRBJ1-5): NAGVMQNPRHLVRRRGQEARLRCSPMKGHSHVYWYRQLPEEGLKFMVYLQKENIIDESGMPKERFSAEFPKEGPSILRIQQVVRGDSAAYFCASSPLSGTENQPQHFGDGTRLSIL.

This chain connects TRBV2 to TRBJ2-7, with TRBD2 as a possible D gene (5 bases). CDR3 length: 11 amino acids. The V and J ends lost 11 bases and 5 bases respectively, with 13 bases between them. Germline loops: CDR1 SNHLY, CDR2 FYNNEI. CDR3 residues: CASHYGDEQYF. DNA of the CDR3: TGTGCCTCCCATTACGGGGACGAGCAGTACTTC. Complete variable domain (other parts from reference TRBV2 and TRBJ2-7): EPEVTQTPSHQVTQMGQEVILRCVPISNHLYFYWYRQILGQKVEFLVSFYNNEISEKSEIFDDQFSVERPDGSNFTLKIRSTKLEDSAMYFCASHYGDEQYFGPGTRLTVT.

This chain uses TRBV6-5 with TRBJ1-5; D is possibly TRBD1 (6 bases). V was shortened by 0 bases and J by 7 bases, with 10 bases between the two germline ends. Germline CDR1 MNHEY, CDR2 SVGAGI. The CDR3 spans 14 residues. The CDR3 DNA reads TGTGCCAGCAGTTACTCGGGACACGGGCAGCCCCAGCATTTT. Protein product: CASSYSGHGQPQHF.

V is TRBV7-2 and J is TRBJ1-5, with D unresolved. Germline loops: CDR1 SGHTA, CDR2 FQGNSA. V dropped 3 bases and J dropped 7 bases, with 10 bases sitting between them. CDR3 length: 13 residues. CDR3 loop: CASSFPGWQPQHF. The DNA of the CDR3 is TGTGCCAGCAGCTTTCCGGGTTGGCAGCCCCAGCATTTT.

This chain joins TRBV30 and TRBJ2-3; either TRBD1 or TRBD2 may supply D (6 bases each). The CDR3 covers 13 residues. Germline lookup yields CDR1 GTSNPN and CDR2 SVGIG (reference sequence). The V end was cut by 3 bases, the J end by 6 bases, with 13 bases between. The CDR3 DNA is TGTGCCTGGAGCCATCCGGGGGCCGATACGCAGTATTTT. It specifies CAWSHPGADTQYF.

The rearrangement links TRBV2 to TRBJ2-6; 8 nucleotides agree with TRBD1. The ends lost 11 bases at V and 2 bases at J; junction bases unmatched: 14. This CDR3 comprises 17 residues. CDR1 is SNHLY and CDR2 is FYNNEI in the germline V gene. CDR3 loop: CAVSRTGRGPGANVLTF. The CDR3 DNA reads as TGTGCCGTATCGAGGACAGGGAGAGGCCCTGGGGCCAACGTCCTGACTTTC.

J is TRBJ2-2 and V is TRBV29-1; D gene uncertain. V dropped 2 bases and J dropped 1 base, with 11 bases sitting between them. Germline V gene sequence: CDR1 SQVTM, CDR2 ANQGSEA. The CDR3 totals 15 residues. The CDR3 region has the DNA TGCAGCGTTGAAAGATATCTGGGGAACACCGGGGAGCTGTTTTTT. Protein: CSVERYLGNTGELFF.

This sequence joins TRBV9 and TRBJ2-5; a possible D gene is TRBD2 (5 bases). Germline V gives CDR1 SGDLS, CDR2 YYNGEE. This CDR3 has 13 residues. The ends were cut back, 5 bases at V and 4 bases at J, with 12 bases in the middle. CDR3 sequence: CASSESGRETQYF. The CDR3, as DNA: TGTGCCAGCAGTGAGAGCGGAAGAGAGACCCAGTACTTC. The whole variable domain, remainder taken from reference TRBV9 and TRBJ2-5, is DSGVTQTPKHLITATGQRVTLRCSPRSGDLSVYWYQQSLDQGLQFLIQYYNGEERAKGNILERFSAQQFPDLHSELNLSSLELGDSALYFCASSESGRETQYFGPGTRLLVL.

The CDR3 spells CASSRLLWGDEQYF. CDR3 bases: TGTGCCAGCAGCCGACTTTTGTGGGGTGACGAGCAGTACTTC. The chain uses TRBV14 and TRBJ2-7, with D unclear. The CDR3 extends over 14 amino acids. Germline CDR1 is SGHDN and CDR2 is FVKESK. V shed 4 bases and J shed 5 bases, with 15 bases lying between them.

V usage is TRBV5-4 and J usage is TRBJ2-7, with TRBD2 matching 12 bases. After removal of 4 bases from V and 6 bases from J, the junction contained 8 bases not matched to a gene. This CDR3 contains 15 residues. Germline loops: CDR1 SGHNT, CDR2 YYREEE (reference sequence). The CDR3: CASSPGASGRGEQYF. CDR3 DNA: TGTGCCAGCAGCCCCGGCGCTAGCGGGAGGGGCGAGCAGTACTTC.

The rearrangement links TRBV16 to TRBJ2-1; D is possibly TRBD1 (6 bases). V lost 2 bases and J 7 bases, leaving 9 bases between the germline ends. The CDR3 is 13 residues long. Germline CDR1 is KGHSY and CDR2 is FQNENV. CDR3 amino acids: CASSQGQRNEQFF. The CDR3 DNA is TGTGCCAGCAGCCAAGGACAGCGGAATGAGCAGTTCTTC.

The table lists this clone with a count of one. The rearrangement joins TRBV19 to TRBJ2-2; 8 bases match TRBD1. The ends lost 5 bases at V and 1 base at J; junction bases unmatched: 6. This CDR3 is built from 16 residues. Germline CDR1 LNHDA, CDR2 SQIVND (reference sequence). The CDR3 DNA sequence: TGTGCCAGTAGTCCAACAGGGACAGGGAACACCGGGGAGCTGTTTTTT. It specifies CASSPTGTGNTGELFF.

The V call is TRBV28, the J call TRBJ1-2; possible D gene TRBD1, 6 bases. Trimming shortened V by 6 bases and J by 8 bases, and 13 bases separated the two germline ends. CDR1 is MDHEN, CDR2 SYDVKM, per germline. The CDR3 is 12 residues long. The CDR3 nucleotides are TGTGCCAGCAGATCGGGACACTCCGGCTACACCTTC. This translates into CASRSGHSGYTF.

The chain couples TRBV7-3 to TRBJ2-7, with 7 positions matching TRBD1. From germline, CDR1 is SGHTA and CDR2 FQGTGA. The trim removed 5 bases at V and 6 bases at J, leaving 7 bases unmatched. The CDR3 length is 13 residues. In DNA form, the CDR3 reads TGTGCCAGCAGCCTCCGACAGGGCACCGAGCAGTACTTC. This gives the protein CASSLRQGTEQYF.

This chain joins TRBV14 and TRBJ2-7, with 14 nucleotides matching TRBD2. After removal of 0 bases from V and 2 bases from J, the junction contained 18 bases not matched to a gene. The CDR3 consists of 22 residues. CDR1 and CDR2 from the germline V gene are SGHDN and FVKESK. CDR3 in amino acids: CASSQESPPGLAGERTPYEQYF. The CDR3 DNA follows: TGTGCCAGCAGCCAAGAATCCCCTCCGGGACTAGCGGGAGAAAGGACGCCCTACGAGCAGTACTTC.

The rearrangement joins TRBV30 to TRBJ2-1; D might be TRBD1 or TRBD2, each matching 5 bases. There are 12 residues in the CDR3. Germline CDR1 reads GTSNPN; CDR2 reads SVGIG (reference sequence). The V and J ends lost 3 bases and 12 bases respectively, with 15 bases between them. The CDR3: CAWRGPPVMQFF. In nucleotides, the CDR3 is TGTGCCTGGAGGGGACCCCCGGTGATGCAGTTCTTC.

The chain recombines TRBV11-2 with TRBJ2-7; 8 nucleotides agree with TRBD1. CDR1 SGHAT and CDR2 FQNNGV come from the germline V gene. The CDR3 has 15 amino acids. The trim removed 5 bases at V and 3 bases at J, leaving 9 bases unmatched. Here the CDR3 DNA reads TGTGCCAGCAGCAGTCCCGGGACAGGAAGCTACGAGCAGTACTTC. Translating gives CASSSPGTGSYEQYF.

This sequence joins TRBV30 and TRBJ2-3; tentatively, D is TRBD2 (6 bases). There are 13 residues in the CDR3. Trimming left V 0 bases short and J 4 bases short, with 8 bases between. Per germline, CDR1 GTSNPN and CDR2 SVGIG (reference sequence). The CDR3 protein is CAWSVRRADTQYF. In DNA, the CDR3 is TGTGCCTGGAGTGTCAGGAGGGCAGATACGCAGTATTTT.

V and J are TRBV6-5 and TRBJ2-1, with D possibly matching TRBD1 (5 bases). Trimming pared 0 bases from V and 3 bases from J, leaving 9 bases between. The CDR3 length is 15 residues. Looked up from germline, CDR1 is MNHEY and CDR2 is SVGAGI. CDR3 residues: CASSYSGADYNEQFF. The DNA for the CDR3 is TGTGCCAGCAGTTACTCTGGGGCAGACTACAATGAGCAGTTCTTC.

The genes are TRBV7-2 and TRBJ2-5, with TRBD2 matching 8 bases. The CDR3 length is 14 residues. Trimming took 5 bases from V and 1 from J; bases not matched to a gene: 3. Germline V CDR1 and CDR2: SGHTA, FQGNSA. The CDR3 sequence is CASSRGGAQETQYF. CDR3 coding DNA: TGTGCCAGCAGCCGGGGGGGAGCCCAAGAGACCCAGTACTTC.

The V and J genes are TRBV10-3 and TRBJ2-7; 14 nucleotides align to TRBD2. The CDR3 has 15 amino acids. V gave up 4 bases and J gave up 5 bases; unmatched junction bases: 4. The germline CDR1 and CDR2 sequences are ENHRY and SYGVKD. The CDR3 sequence is CAISGGTSGRHEQYF. The CDR3 DNA is TGTGCCATCAGTGGCGGGACTAGCGGGAGACACGAGCAGTACTTC.

DNA for the CDR3: TGTGCCAGCAGCTTCCGTGGGACGGCAGAAGGGGAGCTGTTTTTT. This codes for CASSFRGTAEGELFF. The V gene is TRBV11-2, the J gene TRBJ2-2; D may match TRBD1 or TRBD2 (5 bases each). Germline values: CDR1 SGHAT, CDR2 FQNNGV. V lost 3 bases and J lost 8, with 16 bases in between. The CDR3 is 15 residues long.

The rearrangement links TRBV18 to TRBJ1-1; the match to TRBD1 covers 9 bases. The CDR3 spans 16 residues. Germline CDR1 KGHSH, CDR2 LQKENI. Germline trimming cut 3 bases from V and 3 bases from J; bases unmatched to any gene: 8. The CDR3 bases are TGTGCCAGCTCACCCTCCGGAGGGACAGGGTACACTGAAGCTTTCTTT. This sequence encodes CASSPSGGTGYTEAFF. Full variable domain (remainder filled in from reference TRBV18 and TRBJ1-1): NAGVMQNPRHLVRRRGQEARLRCSPMKGHSHVYWYRQLPEEGLKFMVYLQKENIIDESGMPKERFSAEFPKEGPSILRIQQVVRGDSAAYFCASSPSGGTGYTEAFFGQGTRLTVV.

This clone was seen a single time. This sequence joins TRBV10-2 and TRBJ2-5; 8 nucleotides line up with TRBD2. CDR1 and CDR2 from the germline V gene are WSHSY and SAAADI. J lost 5 bases, V lost 0 bases, and 5 bases had no gene match. The CDR3 contains 15 residues. The CDR3 coding sequence is TGCGCCAGCAGTGAGTCGCTAGCGGGTTGGGAGACCCAGTACTTC. It is translated as CASSESLAGWETQYF.

The rearrangement uses TRBV30 and TRBJ1-2; no reliable D call. CDR1 GTSNPN and CDR2 SVGIG come from the germline V gene (reference sequence). Trimming cost V 5 bases and J 8 bases, with 18 bases left between them. This CDR3 has 13 amino acids. CDR3 coding DNA: TGTGCCTGGTCTAGGACGGAGGTTGGGGGCTACACCTTC. Amino acids: CAWSRTEVGGYTF.

This clone was observed a handful of times. V usage is TRBV28 and J usage is TRBJ2-1, with TRBD1 identical over 8 bases. From germline, CDR1 is MDHEN and CDR2 SYDVKM. J gave up 6 bases and V 8 bases, and 3 bases lay outside the gene matches. The CDR3 sequence is 12 residues long. CDR3 amino acids: CASDQGANEQFF. In DNA form, the CDR3 reads TGTGCCAGCGACCAGGGGGCCAATGAGCAGTTCTTC.

The chain employs TRBV7-8 and TRBJ1-2; D perhaps matches TRBD1 (6 bases). V was pared by 1 base and J by 3 bases, with 6 bases between. This CDR3 contains 13 residues. CDR1 SGHVS and CDR2 FQNEAQ come from the germline V gene. Written as DNA, the CDR3 is TGTGCCAGCAGCTTAGGGACAGACTATGGCTACACCTTC. Translated: CASSLGTDYGYTF.